The 8 T cell receptor beta chains given below trace back to one sample, sequenced in a study of PD-L1 blockade in urothelial cancer. Using immunoSEQ multiplex PCR, the repertoire was profiled, and TCRdb retains in-frame clones only, with some absent. The sample holds 40,000 to 45,000 clones, about 90% seen once. Time point meaning: peripheral blood 6 weeks after treatment start. The sample in question was PBMCs, obtained around atezolizumab (anti-PD-L1) treatment. The receptors originated from a man in his 70s with urothelial cancer.

The genes are TRBV29-1 and TRBJ1-1; D is unresolved. The CDR3 spans 15 residues. Germline CDR1 is SQVTM and CDR2 is ANQGSEA. The V and J ends lost 7 bases and 0 bases respectively, with 18 bases between them. The CDR3 reads CSAGREQTMNTEAFF. The CDR3 DNA is TGCAGCGCCGGGAGAGAACAGACTATGAACACTGAAGCTTTCTTT. The full variable domain, with the rest looked up from reference TRBV29-1 and TRBJ1-1, is SAVISQKPSRDICQRGTSLTIQCQVDSQVTMMFWYRQQPGQSLTLIATANQGSEATYESGFVIDKFPISRPNLTFSTLTVSNMSPEDSSIYLCSAGREQTMNTEAFFGQGTRLTVV.

V usage is TRBV29-1 and J usage is TRBJ2-7; D is perhaps TRBD1 (5 bases). The CDR3 loop spans 15 amino acids. Germline loops: CDR1 SQVTM, CDR2 ANQGSEA. V was trimmed by 6 bases and J by 5 bases, leaving 23 bases between them. The CDR3 spells CSVLKMQGLGNEQYF. The CDR3 DNA is TGCAGCGTCCTTAAAATGCAGGGTTTGGGCAACGAGCAGTACTTC.

The rearrangement joins TRBV28 to TRBJ2-5; 7 positions agree with TRBD1. This CDR3 is 15 amino acids long. The germline V gene has CDR1 MDHEN and CDR2 SYDVKM. Unmatched junction bases numbered 9, after V lost 6 bases and J lost 2 bases. The CDR3 nucleotides read TGTGCCAGCAGCCCTCTCCAGGGGGTACAAGAGACCCAGTACTTC. It yields the protein CASSPLQGVQETQYF. Full variable domain (outside the CDR3, taken from reference TRBV28 and TRBJ2-5): DVKVTQSSRYLVKRTGEKVFLECVQDMDHENMFWYRQDPGLGLRLIYFSYDVKMKEKGDIPEGYSVSREKKERFSLILESASTNQTSMYLCASSPLQGVQETQYFGPGTRLLVL.

The chain recombines TRBV19 with TRBJ2-7; 10 positions agree with TRBD1. Trimming cost V 6 bases and J 2 bases; bases outside gene matches: 7. In germline, CDR1 is LNHDA, CDR2 SQIVND (reference sequence). The CDR3 runs 15 residues. CDR3 sequence reads: CASRNRDRGTYEQYF. CDR3 bases: TGTGCCAGTAGAAACCGGGACAGGGGCACCTACGAGCAGTACTTC.

The chain is built from TRBV19 and TRBJ1-2, with a weak D call TRBD1 (5 bases). CDR1 LNHDA and CDR2 SQIVND come from the germline V gene (reference sequence). Trimming removed 6 bases from V and 3 bases from J, with 17 bases in between. The CDR3 is 15 residues long. CDR3 bases: TGTGCCAGTAGGCAAGGGGCAGGGCCTGACTATGGCTACACCTTC. It translates to CASRQGAGPDYGYTF.

The V gene is TRBV6-5, the J gene TRBJ2-3; possibly TRBD2 for D (7 bases). With 8 bases removed from V and 3 bases from J, the gap between germline ends came to 18 bases. Germline V lookup: CDR1 MNHEY, CDR2 SVGAGI. The CDR3 is made up of 15 amino acids. CDR3 region: CASCHGGLSTDTQYF. As DNA, the CDR3 is TGTGCCAGCTGTCACGGGGGGCTGAGTACAGATACGCAGTATTTT.

A single count supports this clone. This chain joins TRBV5-1 and TRBJ2-2, with D hard to call. V was pared by 0 bases and J by 5 bases, with 5 bases between. Germline V gives CDR1 SGHRS, CDR2 YFSETQ. This CDR3 contains 13 residues. This chain's CDR3 is CASSLGRTGELFF. The CDR3 DNA is TGCGCCAGCAGCTTGGGTCGGACCGGGGAGCTGTTTTTT.

CDR3 nucleotide sequence: TGCAGCGTGGGACCGGGACTAGGGTTCCAAGAGACCCAGTACTTC. Translation: CSVGPGLGFQETQYF. The chain employs TRBV29-1 and TRBJ2-5; 8 nucleotides agree with TRBD2. The CDR3 runs 15 residues. V trimming: 6 bases; J trimming: 1 base; junction bases outside the gene matches: 10. Per germline, CDR1 SQVTM and CDR2 ANQGSEA.